The clone carrying this T cell receptor (beta chain) appeared many times. This specimen belongs to a study of T cells in Graves' hyperthyroidism and ophthalmopathy. The CDR3 regions of TCR beta were amplified from RNA transcripts. A first-round RT-PCR of the TCR CDR3 used the HTBI primer set. Via MiXCR, TCRdb re-called the multiplex PCR reads, giving one row per CDR3 protein. The sample lists fewer than 550,000 distinct CDR3 sequences; less than 20% were seen once. The germline V gene encodes CDR1 MNHNS and CDR2 SASEGT. CDR3 length equals 17 residues. V gave up 1 base and J gave up 1 base; unmatched junction bases: 8.

The sequencing input was blood. The V call is TRBV6-1, the J call TRBJ2-3, with 7 bases identical to TRBD1. This sequence originates from a woman younger than 30 with Graves' hyperthyroidism. The CDR3 protein is CASSEVRQGSGTDTQYF. The CDR3 nucleotides are TGTGCCAGCAGTGAAGTGAGACAGGGATCGGGCACAGATACGCAGTATTTT.